The source of this T cell receptor beta chain is a study of T cells expressing NK-cell markers. Germline V gene data show CDR1 as DFQATT and CDR2 as SNEGSKA (reference sequence). The CDR3 spans 15 residues. TCRdb reprocessed the 5' RACE reads and reports one entry per CDR3 protein, with no DNA. This sample carries 250,000 or so distinct CDR3 sequences, with 4% to 4.5% going to the ten biggest clones. The TCR originated in a woman aged 18-69 years in good health. V is TRBV20-1 and J is TRBJ2-1; with no DNA, the TCRdb D assignment of TRBD2 cannot be verified. Sample: blood T cells: a sorted CD56 or NKG2C T cell subset, CD4+ or CD8+ T cells, or bulk PBMC T cells (not recorded which). The CDR3 reads CSARPGLAGGNEQFF.